This T cell receptor beta chain was obtained from a study of glioma-infiltrating T cells after dendritic cell vaccination. Method: immunoSEQ multiplex PCR; TCRdb's copy keeps in-frame clones and lacks some. Among 70,000 to 100,000 clones listed, roughly four fifths were seen once. The time point was: after dendritic cell vaccination, including at tumor progression/relapse. V lost 1 base, J lost 6 bases, and 10 bases lay in between. The CDR3 extends over 14 amino acids. Germline CDR1 MNHNS, CDR2 SASEGT. The sequence was obtained from a human donor with glioblastoma. This chain uses TRBV6-1 with TRBJ2-1; D possibly corresponds to TRBD2 (6 bases). This material consisted of blood, taken after dendritic cell vaccination. The CDR3 loop is CASSEGAGPNEQFF. In DNA, the CDR3 is TGTGCCAGCAGTGAAGGGGCGGGGCCCAATGAGCAGTTCTTC.